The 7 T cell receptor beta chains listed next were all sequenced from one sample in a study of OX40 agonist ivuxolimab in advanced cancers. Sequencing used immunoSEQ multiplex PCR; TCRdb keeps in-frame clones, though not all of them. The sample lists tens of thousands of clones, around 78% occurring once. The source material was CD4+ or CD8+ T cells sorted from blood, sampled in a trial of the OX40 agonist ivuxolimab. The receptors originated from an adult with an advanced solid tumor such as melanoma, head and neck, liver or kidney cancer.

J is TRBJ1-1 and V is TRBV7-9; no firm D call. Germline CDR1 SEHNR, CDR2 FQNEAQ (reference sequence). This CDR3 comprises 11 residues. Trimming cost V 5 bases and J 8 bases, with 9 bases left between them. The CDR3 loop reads CASSLDTEAFF. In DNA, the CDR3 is TGTGCCAGCAGCCTAGATACCGAAGCTTTCTTT.

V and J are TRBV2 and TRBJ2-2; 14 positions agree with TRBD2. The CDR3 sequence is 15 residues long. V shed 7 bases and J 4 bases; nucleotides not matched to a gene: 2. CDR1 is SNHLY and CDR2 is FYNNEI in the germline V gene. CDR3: CASTGLAGGTGELFF. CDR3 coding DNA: TGTGCCAGCACTGGACTAGCGGGAGGCACCGGGGAGCTGTTTTTT.

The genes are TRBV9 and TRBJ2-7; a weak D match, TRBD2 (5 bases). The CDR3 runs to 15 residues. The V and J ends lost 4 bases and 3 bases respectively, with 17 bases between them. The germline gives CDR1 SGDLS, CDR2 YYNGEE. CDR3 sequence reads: CASSPYGVPYYEQYF. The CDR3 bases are TGTGCCAGCAGCCCCTACGGGGTCCCCTACTACGAGCAGTACTTC. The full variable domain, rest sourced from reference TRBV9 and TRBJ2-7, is DSGVTQTPKHLITATGQRVTLRCSPRSGDLSVYWYQQSLDQGLQFLIQYYNGEERAKGNILERFSAQQFPDLHSELNLSSLELGDSALYFCASSPYGVPYYEQYFGPGTRLTVT.

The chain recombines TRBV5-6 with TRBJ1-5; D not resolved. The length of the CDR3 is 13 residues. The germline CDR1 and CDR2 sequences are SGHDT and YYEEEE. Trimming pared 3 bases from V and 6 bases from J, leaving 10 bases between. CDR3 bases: TGTGCCAGCAGCTCATATGCTAGTCAGCCCCAGCATTTT. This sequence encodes CASSSYASQPQHF.

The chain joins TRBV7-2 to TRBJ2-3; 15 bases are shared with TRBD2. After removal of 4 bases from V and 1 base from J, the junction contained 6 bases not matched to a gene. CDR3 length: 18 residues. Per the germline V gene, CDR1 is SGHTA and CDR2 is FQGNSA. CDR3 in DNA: TGTGCCAGCAGCTGGACTAGCGGGGGGGCCGCGGGCACAGATACGCAGTATTTT. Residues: CASSWTSGGAAGTDTQYF.

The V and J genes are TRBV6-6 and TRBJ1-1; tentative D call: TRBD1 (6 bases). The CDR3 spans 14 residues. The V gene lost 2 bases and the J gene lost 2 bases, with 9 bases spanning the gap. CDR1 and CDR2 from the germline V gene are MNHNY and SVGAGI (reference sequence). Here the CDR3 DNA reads TGTGCCAGCAGTTACGGACAGACAAACACTGAAGCTTTCTTT. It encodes CASSYGQTNTEAFF.

CDR3 bases: TGTGCCAGCTCACCACCCGTGGCCCAAGAGACCCAGTACTTC. This encodes CASSPPVAQETQYF. The V call is TRBV18, the J call TRBJ2-5; no firm D call. CDR3 length: 14 amino acids. The V gene's germline CDR1 is KGHSH and CDR2 LQKENI. V lost 0 bases and J lost 1, with 6 bases in between.